One and the same sample provided the 18 T cell receptor beta chains below, sequenced in a study of breast tumors, draining lymph nodes, adjacent tissues. MiXCR was run by TCRdb on the multiplex PCR reads, yielding one entry per CDR3 protein. The table includes 150,000 to 200,000 distinct CDR3 sequences, 30% to 35% detected once. Axillary draining lymph nodes of breast cancer patients supplied the node samples. The specimen was axillary lymph node tissue. The receptors shown here come from a female donor with breast cancer. Some clones in this sample may be carry-over from other donors' samples.

Concerning this clonotype itself: Being one base from a much bigger clone, this may be a read error. This CDR3 is missing its conserved last phenylalanine or tryptophan, likely due to a read error. The chain is built from TRBV5-6 and TRBJ1-1; D is unclear. CDR1 and CDR2 (germline): SGHDT, YYEEEE. V was pared by 4 bases and J by 4 bases, with 8 bases between. The CDR3 has 12 residues. CDR3 bases: TGTGCCAGCAGCGCGTATGCCACTGAAGCTTTCCTT. It is translated as CASSAYATEAFL.

The V and J genes are TRBV11-3 and TRBJ2-7, with D perhaps matching TRBD2 (6 bases). Trimming stripped 2 bases from V and 9 bases from J, with 11 bases between. The CDR3 is 12 amino acids. In germline, CDR1 is SGHNT, CDR2 YENEEA. The CDR3 protein is CASSLSGGLQYF. The CDR3 nucleotides read TGTGCCAGCAGCTTATCCGGGGGATTGCAGTACTTC.

V is TRBV7-2 and J is TRBJ1-1; D not resolved. CDR3 length: 13 residues. CDR1 is SGHTA, CDR2 FQGNSA, per germline. Trimming took off 4 bases at V and 7 bases at J, with 13 bases between the two ends. CDR3 amino acids: CASSWERALEAFF. CDR3 nucleotides: TGTGCCAGCAGCTGGGAACGGGCCCTTGAAGCTTTCTTT.

Remarks on this clonotype: This sequence may be a read error, since a much larger clone differs from it by one base. The CDR3 bases are TGTGCCAGCAGCCACCCGAGGGAGGGGCGGACCTACGAGCAGTACTTC. It specifies CASSHPREGRTYEQYF. The genes are TRBV6-7 and TRBJ2-7, with TRBD2 matching over 7 bases. TRBV6-7 is assigned to the ORF class and has an uncertain function. The CDR3 is made up of 16 amino acids. Trimming removed 6 bases from V and 2 bases from J; junction bases left unmatched: 13.

Many counts were recorded for this clonotype. The rearrangement links TRBV9 to TRBJ2-3; no definite D call. CDR3 length: 16 residues. Germline V gene data show CDR1 as SGDLS and CDR2 as YYNGEE. The V gene lost 0 bases and the J gene lost 3 bases, with 14 bases spanning the gap. CDR3 loop: CASSVGRTRGTDTQYF. CDR3 DNA sequence: TGTGCCAGCAGCGTAGGGCGGACGCGCGGTACAGATACGCAGTATTTT. Full variable domain (missing parts from reference TRBV9 and TRBJ2-3): DSGVTQTPKHLITATGQRVTLRCSPRSGDLSVYWYQQSLDQGLQFLIQYYNGEERAKGNILERFSAQQFPDLHSELNLSSLELGDSALYFCASSVGRTRGTDTQYFGPGTRLTVL.

This chain connects TRBV2 to TRBJ1-5; TRBD1 matches at 10 bases. J gave up 6 bases and V 5 bases, and 4 bases lay outside the gene matches. This CDR3 is 14 amino acids long. Germline V gene lookup returns CDR1 SNHLY and CDR2 FYNNEI. The CDR3 nucleotides are TGTGCCAGCAGTCGCGGACAGGGGGGTCAGCCCCAGCATTTT. Translation: CASSRGQGGQPQHF.

A note on this clonotype: The junction and the germline gene differ at one end; a read error may be behind it. The J gene is TRBJ2-7, the V gene TRBV3-1, with a weak D call TRBD2 (6 bases). The germline CDR1 and CDR2 sequences are LGHDT and YNNKEL (reference sequence). The CDR3 is made up of 15 amino acids. The CDR3 sequence is CAGSQDHREYDEQYF. The CDR3 DNA follows: TGTGCCGGCAGCCAAGATCACCGGGAGTACGACGAGCAGTACTTC.

The chain links TRBV12-3 or TRBV12-4 to TRBJ2-5, with D possibly TRBD1 on 6 matching bases. The CDR3 totals 13 residues. V lost 5 bases to trimming and J lost 6 bases, with 13 bases between them. In nucleotides, the CDR3 is TGTGCCAGCAGTACCGGGACAAAGAAGACCCAGTACTTC. It translates to CASSTGTKKTQYF.

In regard to this clonotype: The CDR3 does not close with the conserved phenylalanine or tryptophan, likely indicating a read error. The V call is TRBV5-4, the J call TRBJ1-1; 7 nucleotides line up with TRBD1. Germline CDR1 SGHNT, CDR2 YYREEE (reference sequence). The length of the CDR3 is 15 residues. V shed 0 bases, J shed 5 bases, and the junction held 7 bases outside the gene matches. The DNA for the CDR3 is TGTGCCAGCAGCTTGGGGGACAGTCGACTAACTGAAGCTTTCGTT. Translating it yields CASSLGDSRLTEAFV.

As regards this clonotype: Possible read error: a much larger clone is one base away. The chain has TRBV7-2 and TRBJ2-1, with TRBD2 identical over 11 bases. The CDR3 runs 17 residues. The germline gives CDR1 SGHTA, CDR2 FQGNSA. CDR3 nucleotides: TGTGCCGGCAGCTTATGGGGTACTAGCGGGGGTTACAATGAGCAGTTCTTC. This encodes CAGSLWGTSGGYNEQFF.

This clonotype was counted many times. The genes are TRBV7-2 and TRBJ2-5; TRBD2 agrees at 10 bases. The CDR3 covers 16 residues. CDR1 and CDR2 from the germline V gene are SGHTA and FQGNSA. With 7 bases clipped from V and 0 bases from J, the junction kept 8 bases outside the gene matches. CDR3 sequence (DNA): TGTGCCAGCAACCCATCTAGCGGGGGATACCAAGAGACCCAGTACTTC. Translating gives CASNPSSGGYQETQYF.

Points on this clonotype: A clone one base away is much larger, so this may be a read error. The chain carries TRBV6-6 and TRBJ2-7; D possibly corresponds to TRBD2 (5 bases). Deletions cut 0 bases from V and 6 bases from J, with 12 bases between. CDR1 is MNHNY and CDR2 is SVGAGI in the germline V gene (reference sequence). The CDR3 is made up of 14 amino acids. The CDR3 is CASSYSKRAAEQYF. The CDR3 DNA is TGTGCCAGCAGTTACTCGAAGAGGGCTGCCGAGCAGTACTTC.

CDR3: CATWGTGELFF. CDR3 coding DNA: TGTGCCACCTGGGGGACCGGGGAGCTGTTTTTT. This chain links TRBV6-2 or TRBV6-3 with TRBJ2-2; perhaps D is TRBD1 or TRBD2 (5 bases each). Germline V gives CDR1 MNHEY, CDR2 SVGEGT. The CDR3 extends over 11 amino acids. Trimming took off 10 bases at V and 5 bases at J, with 8 bases between the two ends.

J is TRBJ2-3 and V is TRBV29-1; D gene ambiguous. The CDR3 runs to 11 residues. Trimming took off 4 bases at V and 1 base at J, with 3 bases between the two ends. Germline CDR1 and CDR2: SQVTM and ANQGSEA. CDR3 protein: CSVGGTDTQYF. CDR3 bases: TGCAGCGTTGGGGGCACAGATACGCAGTATTTT.

This clonotype was seen repeatedly, ten times or more. The chain is built from TRBV6-4 and TRBJ1-2, with TRBD1 matching 10 bases. Germline trimming cut 5 bases from V and 5 bases from J; bases unmatched to any gene: 5. The CDR3 sequence is 14 residues long. Germline V gives CDR1 MRHNA, CDR2 SNTAGT. DNA of the CDR3: TGTGCCAGCAGTCACCGGACAGGGGGTTATGGCTACACCTTC. This translates into CASSHRTGGYGYTF.

This clonotype came up many times. The chain employs TRBV30 and TRBJ2-7; tentatively, D is TRBD2 (5 bases). The CDR3 is made up of 13 amino acids. V was pared by 2 bases and J by 2 bases, with 10 bases between. The germline gives CDR1 GTSNPN, CDR2 SVGIG (reference sequence). The CDR3 sequence is CAWSRTDAYEQYF. CDR3 bases: TGTGCCTGGAGTAGGACTGACGCCTACGAGCAGTACTTC.

About this clonotype itself: Without the conserved terminal phenylalanine or tryptophan, this CDR3 likely stems from a read error. The DNA is left out, because the CDR3 cannot be placed on it with certainty; the CDR3 is given as TCRdb lists it. V and J are TRBV2 and TRBJ2-7; the table's TRBD2 call for D was not verified on the DNA. The CDR3 has 16 residues if both end residues are counted. Germline V CDR1 and CDR2: SNHLY, FYNNEI. CDR3: CASRGGRVVFPTSSTS.

Many counts were recorded for this clonotype. The rearrangement joins TRBV20-1 to TRBJ2-7, with 13 nucleotides matching TRBD2. The CDR3 runs to 14 residues. V trimming: 6 bases; J trimming: 0 bases; junction bases outside the gene matches: 2. Germline-derived CDR1 and CDR2 are DFQATT and SNEGSKA (reference sequence). The CDR3 sequence is CSARTSGGSYEQYF. CDR3 nucleotide sequence: TGCAGTGCCCGGACTAGCGGGGGCTCCTACGAGCAGTACTTC.